One TCR beta chain is described in this entry. The CDR3 sequence is 15 residues long. V shed 4 bases, J shed 6 bases, and the junction held 11 bases outside the gene matches. Germline CDR1 and CDR2: LGHNA and YSLEER. These data originate in a study of control samples from healthy donors and cancer patients. Generated by immunoSEQ multiplex PCR, the TCRdb table keeps only in-frame clones and is missing some. The sample shows 65,000 to 95,000 clones, about 89% of them seen only once. The chain has TRBV4-3 and TRBJ2-7, with 8 bases identical to TRBD1. Sample: blood. This receptor was taken from a man aged 45-65 years in good health. CDR3 coding DNA: TGCGCCAGCAGCCCAAGTATGGGACAGGTAGGCGAGCAGTACTTC. Residues: CASSPSMGQVGEQYF.